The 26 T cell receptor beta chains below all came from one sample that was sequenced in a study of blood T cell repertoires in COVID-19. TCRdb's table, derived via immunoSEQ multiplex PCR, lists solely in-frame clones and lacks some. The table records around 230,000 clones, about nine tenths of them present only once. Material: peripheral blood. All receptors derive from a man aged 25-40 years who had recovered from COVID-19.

The chain's CDR3 is CASSARGRGTNSPLHF. In DNA form, the CDR3 reads TGTGCCAGCAGCGCCAGGGGAAGAGGGACCAATTCACCCCTCCACTTT. The V and J genes are TRBV7-2 and TRBJ1-6; tentatively, D is TRBD1 (6 bases). This CDR3 is 16 amino acids long. The germline V and J ends were trimmed by 5 bases and 7 bases, with 18 bases remaining between them. Germline CDR1 SGHTA, CDR2 FQGNSA.

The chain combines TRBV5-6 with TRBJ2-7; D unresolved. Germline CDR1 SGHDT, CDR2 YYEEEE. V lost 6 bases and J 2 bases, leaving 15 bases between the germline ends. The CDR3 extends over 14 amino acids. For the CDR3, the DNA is TGTGCCAGCACCCCAGGTGGGTTTCCCTACGAGCAGTACTTC. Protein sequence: CASTPGGFPYEQYF.

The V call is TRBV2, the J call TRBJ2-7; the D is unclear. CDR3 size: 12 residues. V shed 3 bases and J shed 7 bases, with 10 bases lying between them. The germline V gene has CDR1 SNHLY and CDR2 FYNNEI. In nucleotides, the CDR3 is TGTGCCAGCAGTGAGAACGCGTGGGAGCAGTACTTC. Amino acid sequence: CASSENAWEQYF.

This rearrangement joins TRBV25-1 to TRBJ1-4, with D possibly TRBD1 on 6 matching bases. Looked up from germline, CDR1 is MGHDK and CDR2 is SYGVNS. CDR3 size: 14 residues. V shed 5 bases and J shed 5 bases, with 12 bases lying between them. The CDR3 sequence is CASSTGTMNEKLFF. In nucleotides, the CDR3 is TGTGCCAGCAGTACCGGGACAATGAATGAAAAACTGTTTTTT.

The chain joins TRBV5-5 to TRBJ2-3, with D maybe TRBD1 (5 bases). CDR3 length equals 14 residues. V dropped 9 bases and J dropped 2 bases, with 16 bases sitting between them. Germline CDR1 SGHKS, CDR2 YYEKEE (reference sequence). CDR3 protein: CATVVGQTTDTQYF. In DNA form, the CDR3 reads TGTGCCACCGTAGTGGGGCAAACCACAGATACGCAGTATTTT.

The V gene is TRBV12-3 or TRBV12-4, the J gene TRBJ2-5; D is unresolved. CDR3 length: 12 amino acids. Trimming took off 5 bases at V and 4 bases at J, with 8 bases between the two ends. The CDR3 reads CASSILRETQYF. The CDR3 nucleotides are TGTGCCAGCAGTATCTTGAGAGAGACCCAGTACTTC.

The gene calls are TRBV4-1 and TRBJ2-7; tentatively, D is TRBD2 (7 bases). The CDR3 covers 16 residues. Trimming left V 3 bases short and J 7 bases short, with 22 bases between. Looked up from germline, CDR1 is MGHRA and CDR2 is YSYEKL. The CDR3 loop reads CASSQEPGGAFREQYF. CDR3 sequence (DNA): TGCGCCAGCAGCCAGGAACCGGGGGGCGCATTCCGAGAGCAGTACTTC.

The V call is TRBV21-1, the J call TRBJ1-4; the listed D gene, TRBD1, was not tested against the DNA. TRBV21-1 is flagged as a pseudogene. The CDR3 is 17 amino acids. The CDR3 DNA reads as TGTGCCAGCAGCAAAGAACCGGGACAGGCAACTAATGAAAAACTGTTTTTT. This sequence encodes CASSKEPGQATNEKLFF.

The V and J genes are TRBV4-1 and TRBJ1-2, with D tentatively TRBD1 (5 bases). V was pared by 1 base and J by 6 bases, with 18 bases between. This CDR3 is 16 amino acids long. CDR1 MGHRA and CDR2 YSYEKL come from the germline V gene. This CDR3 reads CASSQALISGINGYTF. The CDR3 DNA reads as TGCGCCAGCAGCCAAGCTCTTATCTCAGGGATTAATGGCTACACCTTC.

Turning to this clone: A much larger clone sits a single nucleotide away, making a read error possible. In nucleotides, the CDR3 is TGTGCCAGCAGACTAGCGGCCTACGAGCAGTACTTC. Translated: CASRLAAYEQYF. The V and J genes are TRBV6-4 and TRBJ2-7; 8 bases agree with TRBD2. There are 12 residues in the CDR3. Germline CDR1 and CDR2: MRHNA and SNTAGT. Losses at the gene ends were 6 bases for V and 2 bases for J; bases not matched to a gene: 0.

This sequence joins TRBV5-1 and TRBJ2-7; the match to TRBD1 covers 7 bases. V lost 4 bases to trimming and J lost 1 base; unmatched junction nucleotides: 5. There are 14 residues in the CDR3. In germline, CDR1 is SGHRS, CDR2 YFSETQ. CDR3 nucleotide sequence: TGCGCCAGCAGCCTGGGACAGACTTCCTACGAGCAGTACTTC. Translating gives CASSLGQTSYEQYF.

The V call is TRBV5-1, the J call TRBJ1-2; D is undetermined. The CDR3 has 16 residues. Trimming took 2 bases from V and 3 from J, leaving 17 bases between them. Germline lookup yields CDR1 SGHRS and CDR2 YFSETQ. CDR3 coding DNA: TGCGCCAGCAGCTTATCGGACGGACTTGATGACTATGGCTACACCTTC. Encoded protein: CASSLSDGLDDYGYTF.

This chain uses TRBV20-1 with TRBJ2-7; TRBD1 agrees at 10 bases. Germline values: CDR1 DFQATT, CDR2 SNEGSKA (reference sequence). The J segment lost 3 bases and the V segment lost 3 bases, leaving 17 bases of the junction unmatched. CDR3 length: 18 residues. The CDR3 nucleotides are TGCAGTGCTAGTGGTCCCTCAGCTGGGACAGGGGATGTCTACGAGCAGTACTTC. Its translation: CSASGPSAGTGDVYEQYF.

CDR3 nucleotide sequence: TGTGCCAGTAGTATAACGCTAGCGGGGATAGGCACCGGGGAGCTGTTTTTT. Its protein product is CASSITLAGIGTGELFF. V and J are TRBV19 and TRBJ2-2, with 9 bases matching TRBD2. Trimming removed 2 bases from V and 4 bases from J; junction bases left unmatched: 8. The CDR3 contains 17 residues. Germline V gene sequence: CDR1 LNHDA, CDR2 SQIVND (reference sequence). The variable domain in full, with the rest retrieved from reference TRBV19 and TRBJ2-2, is DGGITQSPKYLFRKEGQNVTLSCEQNLNHDAMYWYRQDPGQGLRLIYYSQIVNDFQKGDIAEGYSVSREKKESFPLTVTSAQKNPTAFYLCASSITLAGIGTGELFFGEGSRLTVL.

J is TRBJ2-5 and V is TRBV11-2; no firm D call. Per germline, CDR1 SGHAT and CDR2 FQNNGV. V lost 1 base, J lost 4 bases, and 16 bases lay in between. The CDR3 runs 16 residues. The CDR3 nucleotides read TGTGCCAGCAGCTTAGGAACCTTCCAGGTTGGAGAGACCCAGTACTTC. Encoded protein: CASSLGTFQVGETQYF.

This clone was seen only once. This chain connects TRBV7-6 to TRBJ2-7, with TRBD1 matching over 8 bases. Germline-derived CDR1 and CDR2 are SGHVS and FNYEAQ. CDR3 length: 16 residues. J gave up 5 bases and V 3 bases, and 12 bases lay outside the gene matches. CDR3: CASSFEPLDRAHEQYF. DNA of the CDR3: TGTGCCAGCAGCTTCGAGCCGTTGGACAGGGCCCACGAGCAGTACTTC.

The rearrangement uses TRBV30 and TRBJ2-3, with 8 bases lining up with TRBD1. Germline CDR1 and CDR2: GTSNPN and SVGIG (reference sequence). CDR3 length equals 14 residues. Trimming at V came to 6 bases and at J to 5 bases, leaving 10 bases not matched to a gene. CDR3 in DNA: TGTGCCTGTTCTGGTGGACAGGGTCTAGATACGCAGTATTTT. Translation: CACSGGQGLDTQYF.

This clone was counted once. The CDR3 DNA sequence: TGTGCCAGCAGTTTTTTCAGAGAGACCCAGTACTTC. Its translation is CASSFFRETQYF. V usage is TRBV12-3 or TRBV12-4 and J usage is TRBJ2-5; D call uncertain. Trimming cost V 3 bases and J 4 bases, with 6 bases left between them. CDR3 size: 12 residues.

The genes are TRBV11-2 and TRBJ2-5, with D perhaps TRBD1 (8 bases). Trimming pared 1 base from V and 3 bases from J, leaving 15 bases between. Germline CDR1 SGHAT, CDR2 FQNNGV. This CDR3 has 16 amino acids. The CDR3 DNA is TGTGCCAGCAGCTTAGTTGGACAGGGAGGGGAAGAGACCCAGTACTTC. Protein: CASSLVGQGGEETQYF.

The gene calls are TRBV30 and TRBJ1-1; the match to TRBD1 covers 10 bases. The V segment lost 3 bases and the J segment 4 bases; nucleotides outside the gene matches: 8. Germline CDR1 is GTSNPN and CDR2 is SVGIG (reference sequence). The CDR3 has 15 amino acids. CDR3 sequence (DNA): TGTGCCTGGAGATCCTATGGACAGGGGGGCACTGAAGCTTTCTTT. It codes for CAWRSYGQGGTEAFF.

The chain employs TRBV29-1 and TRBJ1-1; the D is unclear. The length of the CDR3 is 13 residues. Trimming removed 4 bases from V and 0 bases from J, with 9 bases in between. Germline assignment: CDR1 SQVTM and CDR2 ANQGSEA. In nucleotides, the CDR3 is TGCAGCGTTGGTGGGCAGATGAACACTGAAGCTTTCTTT. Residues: CSVGGQMNTEAFF.

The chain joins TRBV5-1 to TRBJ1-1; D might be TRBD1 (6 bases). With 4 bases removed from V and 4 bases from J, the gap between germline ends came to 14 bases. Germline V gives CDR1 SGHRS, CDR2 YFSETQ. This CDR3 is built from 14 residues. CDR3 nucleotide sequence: TGCGCCAGCAGCCCACAGGGTATCGGCACTGAAGCTTTCTTT. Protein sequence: CASSPQGIGTEAFF. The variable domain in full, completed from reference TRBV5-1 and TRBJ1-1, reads KAGVTQTPRYLIKTRGQQVTLSCSPISGHRSVSWYQQTPGQGLQFLFEYFSETQRNKGNFPGRFSGRQFSNSRSEMNVSTLELGDSALYLCASSPQGIGTEAFFGQGTRLTVV.

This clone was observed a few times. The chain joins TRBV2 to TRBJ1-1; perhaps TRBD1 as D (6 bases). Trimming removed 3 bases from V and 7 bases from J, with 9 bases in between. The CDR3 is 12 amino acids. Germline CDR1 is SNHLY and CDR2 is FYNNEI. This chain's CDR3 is CASSDQGLEAFF. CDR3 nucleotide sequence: TGTGCCAGCAGTGATCAGGGGCTTGAAGCTTTCTTT.

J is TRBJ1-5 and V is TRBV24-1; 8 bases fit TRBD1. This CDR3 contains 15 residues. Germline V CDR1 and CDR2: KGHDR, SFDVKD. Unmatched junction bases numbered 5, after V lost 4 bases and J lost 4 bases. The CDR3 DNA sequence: TGTGCCACCAGTGAACGAACAGGGGGGAATCAGCCCCAGCATTTT. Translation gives CATSERTGGNQPQHF.

CDR3 amino acids: CASSEMAGADTGELFF. Written as DNA, the CDR3 is TGCGCCAGCAGTGAGATGGCGGGGGCGGACACCGGGGAGCTGTTTTTT. The chain uses TRBV10-2 and TRBJ2-2, with D perhaps TRBD2 (7 bases). V lost 2 bases to trimming and J lost 3 bases, with 13 bases between them. Germline V gene lookup returns CDR1 WSHSY and CDR2 SAAADI. The CDR3 is 16 residues long.

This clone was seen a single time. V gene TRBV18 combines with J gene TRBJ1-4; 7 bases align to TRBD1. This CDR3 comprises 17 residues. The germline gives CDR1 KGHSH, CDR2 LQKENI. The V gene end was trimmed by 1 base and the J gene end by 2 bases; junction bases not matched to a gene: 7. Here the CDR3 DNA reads TGTGCCAGCTCACCACGACAGGGAGGTACGACTAATGAAAAACTGTTTTTT. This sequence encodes CASSPRQGGTTNEKLFF.